This T cell receptor (beta chain) was obtained from a study of Ad26.COV2.S vaccination and SARS-CoV-2 variants. Documented treatment: roughly 20 received Ad26.COV2.S at low or high dose, single or two shots; about 5 received placebo; per-sample allocation not given. At day 63 after the first vaccine or placebo injection, samples were drawn. Data came from immunoSEQ multiplex PCR; TCRdb stores just in-frame clones and leaves some out. The table lists roughly 380,000 clones, 85% to 90% of them singletons. The V and J ends lost 4 bases and 5 bases respectively, with 8 bases between them. CDR1 and CDR2 from the germline V gene are MNHEY and SMNVEV (reference sequence). The CDR3 sequence is 12 residues long.

This receptor was obtained from a person aged 18 to 65 who received the Ad26.COV2.S COVID-19 vaccine or a placebo. This sequence joins TRBV27 and TRBJ1-2; the D is unclear. This specimen consisted of peripheral blood, obtained in a trial of Ad26.COV2.S vaccine versus placebo. The CDR3 region is CASSSGSYGYTF. The CDR3, as DNA: TGTGCCAGCAGTTCCGGTTCTTATGGCTACACCTTC.